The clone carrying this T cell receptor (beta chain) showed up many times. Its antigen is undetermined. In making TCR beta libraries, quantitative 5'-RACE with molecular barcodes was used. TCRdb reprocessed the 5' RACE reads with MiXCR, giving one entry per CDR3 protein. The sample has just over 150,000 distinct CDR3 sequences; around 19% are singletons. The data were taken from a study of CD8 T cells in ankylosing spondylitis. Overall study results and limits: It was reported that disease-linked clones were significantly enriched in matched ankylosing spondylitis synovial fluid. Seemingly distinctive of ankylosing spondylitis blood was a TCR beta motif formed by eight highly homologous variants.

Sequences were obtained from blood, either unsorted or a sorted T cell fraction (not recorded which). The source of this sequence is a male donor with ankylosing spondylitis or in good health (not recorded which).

CDR3 DNA sequence: TGTGCCAGCAGCCTGACTAGGGGACGCCACAATGAGCAGTTCTTC. Its translation is CASSLTRGRHNEQFF. The chain employs TRBV7-8 and TRBJ2-1; weak D call: TRBD2 (6 bases). Germline V gene lookup returns CDR1 SGHVS and CDR2 FQNEAQ. This CDR3 contains 15 residues. V was clipped by 5 bases and J by 5 bases, with 16 bases between them.